The subject of this entry is one TCR beta chain. TCR cDNA molecules each had a unique molecular identifier. TCRdb used MiXCR to reprocess the 5' RACE reads, holding one entry per CDR3 protein. The profile shows about 52,000 distinct CDR3 sequences, 7.4% of them singletons. Time point in this sample: blood at routine non-recurrence follow-up after resection. Whole RNA obtained from tumor, nontumor lung or frozen PBMC underwent sequencing without sorting. The data derive from a study of spatial heterogeneity in lung cancer. This CDR3 has 15 amino acids. Looked up from germline, CDR1 is SNHLY and CDR2 is FYNNEI. The ends lost 7 bases at V and 5 bases at J; junction bases unmatched: 6.

The chain is built from TRBV2 and TRBJ1-5, with TRBD1 matching over 12 bases. The sample was PBMCs, taken at follow-up. This TCR derives from a female donor with early-stage non-small cell lung cancer. The CDR3 reads CASTGTGGRDQPQHF. The DNA of the CDR3 is TGTGCCAGCACTGGGACAGGGGGCCGTGATCAGCCCCAGCATTTT.